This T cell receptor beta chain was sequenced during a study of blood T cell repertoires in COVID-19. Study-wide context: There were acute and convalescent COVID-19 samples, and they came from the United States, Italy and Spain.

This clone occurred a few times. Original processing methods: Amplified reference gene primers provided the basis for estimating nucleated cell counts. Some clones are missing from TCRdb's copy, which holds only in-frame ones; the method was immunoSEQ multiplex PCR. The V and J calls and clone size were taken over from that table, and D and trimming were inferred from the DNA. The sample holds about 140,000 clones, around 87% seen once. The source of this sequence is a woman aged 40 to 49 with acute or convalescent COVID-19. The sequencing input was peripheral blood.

The CDR3 region has the DNA TGTGCCAGCAGCTTAGATACAAGCGGAGCTTTCTTT. Its translation: CASSLDTSGAFF. The chain links TRBV11-1 to TRBJ1-1; no clear D. CDR1 and CDR2 from the germline V gene are SGHAT and FQDESV (reference sequence). Trimming stripped 1 base from V and 10 bases from J, with 10 bases between. The CDR3 runs 12 residues.